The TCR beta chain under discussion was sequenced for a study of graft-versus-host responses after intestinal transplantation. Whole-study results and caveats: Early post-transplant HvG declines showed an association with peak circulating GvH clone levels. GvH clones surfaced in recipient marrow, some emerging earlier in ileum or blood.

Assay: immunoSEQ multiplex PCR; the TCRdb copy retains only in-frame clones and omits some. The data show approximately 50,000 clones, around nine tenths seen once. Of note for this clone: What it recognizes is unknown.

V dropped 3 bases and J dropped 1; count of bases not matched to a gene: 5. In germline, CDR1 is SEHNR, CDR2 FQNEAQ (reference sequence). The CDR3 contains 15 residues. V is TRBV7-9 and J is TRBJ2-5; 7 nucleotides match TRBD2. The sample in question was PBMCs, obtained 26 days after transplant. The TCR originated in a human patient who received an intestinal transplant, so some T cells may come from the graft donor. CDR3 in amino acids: CASSFFGGTQETQYF. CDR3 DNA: TGTGCCAGCAGCTTTTTCGGGGGGACCCAAGAGACCCAGTACTTC.